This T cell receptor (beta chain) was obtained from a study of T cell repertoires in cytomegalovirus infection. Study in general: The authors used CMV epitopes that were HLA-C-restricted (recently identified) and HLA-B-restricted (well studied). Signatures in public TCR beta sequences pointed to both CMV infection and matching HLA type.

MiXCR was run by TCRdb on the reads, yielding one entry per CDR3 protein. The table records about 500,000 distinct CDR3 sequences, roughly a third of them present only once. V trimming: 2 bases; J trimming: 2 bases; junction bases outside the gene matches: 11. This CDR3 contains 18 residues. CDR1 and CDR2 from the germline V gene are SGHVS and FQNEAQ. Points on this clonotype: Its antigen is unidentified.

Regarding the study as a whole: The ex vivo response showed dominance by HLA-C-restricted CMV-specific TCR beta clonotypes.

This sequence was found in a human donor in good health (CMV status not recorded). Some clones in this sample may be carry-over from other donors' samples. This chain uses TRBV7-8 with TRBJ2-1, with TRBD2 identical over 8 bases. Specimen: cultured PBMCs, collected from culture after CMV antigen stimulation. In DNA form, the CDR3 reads TGTGCCAGCAGCTTAAGGCGCACCGGGACTAGTACCTACAATGAGCAGTTCTTC. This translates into CASSLRRTGTSTYNEQFF.